What follows describes a single T cell receptor beta chain. Sequenced by immunoSEQ multiplex PCR; TCRdb stores in-frame clones only, minus some. Of about 340,000 clones listed, approximately 86% are singletons. This record comes from a study of blood T cell repertoires in COVID-19. About the research overall: COVID-19 samples, acute and convalescent, were from the United States, Italy and Spain.

The cohort comprised adults aged about 18 to 89 years residing in about two dozen US areas. Researchers sorted participants into cohorts using their self-reported clinical history. This clonotype originated in a woman between 40 and 55 years old with acute COVID-19. Sequenced sample: PBMCs or T cells enriched from blood (not recorded which).

The CDR3 loop is CASSVGPGAEAFF. In DNA, the CDR3 is TGTGCCAGCAGCGTAGGGCCGGGGGCTGAAGCTTTCTTT. This chain connects TRBV9 to TRBJ1-1, with D perhaps matching TRBD1 (5 bases). The V and J ends lost 0 bases and 6 bases respectively, with 9 bases between them. Germline values: CDR1 SGDLS, CDR2 YYNGEE. CDR3 length: 13 residues.